These T cell receptor beta chains were read from a single sample in a study of blood T cell repertoires in COVID-19. Only in-frame clones appear in the TCRdb table, and some are missing; sequencing was by immunoSEQ multiplex PCR. Seen here are approximately 120,000 clones, around 90% observed once, and the top ten hold around 1.9%. The specimen was peripheral blood. The receptors were gathered from a man in his fifties or sixties with COVID-19, enrolled during active disease. Both conserved end residues are part of each CDR3. D genes are given only for firm matches. Part of the rows lack a size; the others show once, few, many or a class for expanded clones.

J gene	clone size	V gene	D gene	CDR3 DNA	CDR3 protein
TRBJ2-3	once	TRBV11-2	TRBD2	TGTGCCAGCAGCACCGGGACTACTAGCACAGATACGCAGTATTTT	CASSTGTTSTDTQYF
TRBJ1-4	-	TRBV12-3/TRBV12-4	-	TGTGCCAGCAGTTTGTCGGCGAGGGAAAAACTGTTTTTT	CASSLSAREKLFF
TRBJ2-1	-	TRBV18	-	TGTGCCAGCTCACCAACCCCCACCTCCAGGATGGCTGAGCAGTTCTTC	CASSPTPTSRMAEQFF
TRBJ1-2	-	TRBV2	TRBD1	TGTGCCAGCTCGGGACAGGGGGCCTACACCTTC	CASSGQGAYTF
TRBJ2-1	-	TRBV6-5	TRBD1	TGTGCCAGCGGGACAGCCGACGGGAACAATGAGCAGTTCTTC	CASGTADGNNEQFF
TRBJ2-6	few	TRBV11-2	TRBD1	TGTGCCAGCAGCTTAGTTCAGGGGGCTGGGGCCAACGTCCTGACTTTC	CASSLVQGAGANVLTF
TRBJ1-2	-	TRBV9	TRBD1	TGTGCCAGCAGCCCTGAGGACAGGGATAGATATGGCTACACCTTC	CASSPEDRDRYGYTF
TRBJ1-2	-	TRBV19	-	TGTGCCAGTAGTATAGCTGGCGGCGGGTATGGCTACACCTTC	CASSIAGGGYGYTF
TRBJ2-3	-	TRBV27	TRBD1	TGTGCCAGCAGGACAGGGGCGGGCACAGATACGCAGTATTTT	CASRTGAGTDTQYF
TRBJ2-3	-	TRBV7-2	TRBD2	TGTGCCAGCAGCCAAGGAGGGAGGGGTGCGGATACGCAGTATTTT	CASSQGGRGADTQYF
TRBJ1-5	-	TRBV30	TRBD1	TGTGCCTGGAAAGGGACAGGGCTCTATAATAGCAATCAGCCCCAGCATTTT	CAWKGTGLYNSNQPQHF
TRBJ1-5	once	TRBV27	TRBD1	TGTGCCAGCAGTTCCCGGGACAGGGTAGGTGGTCAGCCCCAGCATTTT	CASSSRDRVGGQPQHF
TRBJ2-5	-	TRBV4-1	-	TGCGCCAGCAGCCAAGTCGTGGGAGTAGAGACCCAGTACTTC	CASSQVVGVETQYF
TRBJ2-7	once	TRBV3-1/TRBV3-2	TRBD1	TGTGCCAGCAGGCGAGGACAGGGGGGTTACGAGCAGTACTTC	CASRRGQGGYEQYF
TRBJ2-2	-	TRBV6-6	TRBD2	TGTGCCAGCAGCCCCGGGACTAGCACCGGGGAGCTGTTTTTT	CASSPGTSTGELFF
TRBJ2-3	-	TRBV2	-	TGTGCCAGCAGTGATAGGGGCACACGCACAGATACGCAGTATTTT	CASSDRGTRTDTQYF
TRBJ2-1	-	TRBV24-1	TRBD2	TGTGCCACCAGTGAGGCTCGGGAGGGTGAGCAGTTCTTC	CATSEAREGEQFF
TRBJ2-5	-	TRBV18	TRBD1	TGTGCCAGCTCGCCTACAGGGGGCGCGGAGACCCAGTACTTC	CASSPTGGAETQYF
TRBJ1-5	-	TRBV19	-	TGTGCCAGTAGTATAAGTGCAGGGAATCAGCCCCAGCATTTT	CASSISAGNQPQHF
TRBJ1-4	-	TRBV25-1	TRBD1	TGTGCCAGCAGTCTCCCGGGACAGGAAAAACTGTTTTTT	CASSLPGQEKLFF
TRBJ2-3	-	TRBV18	-	TGTGCCAGCTCACCACAGGAACGGGGGGATACGCAGTATTTT	CASSPQERGDTQYF
TRBJ2-7	-	TRBV7-9	TRBD2	TGTGCCAGCAGCTTCACTAGCGGAGAGTTCTACGAGCAGTACTTC	CASSFTSGEFYEQYF
TRBJ2-1	-	TRBV6-5	TRBD2	TGTGCCAGCAGGTTACCCGGACTAGCGTTAAATGAGCAGTTCTTC	CASRLPGLALNEQFF
TRBJ2-7	-	TRBV5-4	TRBD2	TGTGCCAGCAGCCTGACTAGCGGTGAACCCTACGAGCAGTACTTC	CASSLTSGEPYEQYF
TRBJ1-1	-	TRBV4-3	-	TGCGCCAGCAGCCATAGTATTTTGGCTGAAGCTTTCTTT	CASSHSILAEAFF
TRBJ2-1	-	TRBV2	TRBD2	TGTGCCAGTAAGACGAGACTAGCGGGGACTTTGAATGAGCAGTTCTTC	CASKTRLAGTLNEQFF
TRBJ1-6	-	TRBV5-1	TRBD1	TGCGCCAGCAGCACCGGTGGGACAGCCAGTAATTCACCCCTCCACTTT	CASSTGGTASNSPLHF
TRBJ2-5	once	TRBV5-1	-	TGCGCCAGCAGCTTGGGACCACGGCAGGCCCAGTACTTC	CASSLGPRQAQYF
TRBJ2-1	few	TRBV6-2/TRBV6-3	-	TGTGCCAGCAGTTATGGGGGACTCCGGATCGACAATGAGCAGTTCTTC	CASSYGGLRIDNEQFF
TRBJ1-1	-	TRBV5-1	-	TGCGCCAGCAGCGAGGACACAGTGAACACTGAAGCTTTCTTT	CASSEDTVNTEAFF
TRBJ2-5	-	TRBV24-1	TRBD2	TGTGCCACCAGTGACCCGGGACTAGCCCAAGGGACCCAGTACTTC	CATSDPGLAQGTQYF
TRBJ1-4	few	TRBV4-1	-	TGCGCCAGCAGCCAAGAATCCTCGGCAGGGGTGGATGAAAAACTGTTTTTT	CASSQESSAGVDEKLFF
TRBJ2-7	-	TRBV24-1	TRBD1	TGTGCCACCTCGACAGGGAGCTCCTACGAGCAGTACTTC	CATSTGSSYEQYF
TRBJ2-1	-	TRBV5-1	TRBD2	TGCGCCAGCAGCTTGGCGAGCGGGGGCTCCTCCTACAATGAGCAGTTCTTC	CASSLASGGSSYNEQFF
TRBJ1-5	-	TRBV4-1	-	TGCGCCAGCAGCCCCCCACAGGGAAGCAATCAGCCCCAGCATTTT	CASSPPQGSNQPQHF
TRBJ2-2	-	TRBV4-1	-	TGCGCCAGCAGCCAAGAACCGGGACAGAACACCGGGGAGCTGTTTTTT	CASSQEPGQNTGELFF
TRBJ2-1	-	TRBV30	TRBD2	TGTGCCTGGAGTGAACCAGGGAGCGGGAGTTCGGACAATGAGCAGTTCTTC	CAWSEPGSGSSDNEQFF
TRBJ1-2	-	TRBV5-4	-	TGTGCCAGCAGCTTGGGGGGCTCTAACTATGGCTACACCTTC	CASSLGGSNYGYTF
TRBJ1-5	-	TRBV19	TRBD1	TGTGCCAGTAGTACGACAGGGTCGGATCAGCCCCAGCATTTT	CASSTTGSDQPQHF
TRBJ2-1	-	TRBV28	-	TGTGCCAGCAGTCTCACGGGCAGGGAGGATGAGCAGTTCTTC	CASSLTGREDEQFF
TRBJ2-1	-	TRBV7-9	-	TGTGCCAGCAGCTTAGTTGACAGCCCCTACAATGAGCAGTTCTTC	CASSLVDSPYNEQFF
TRBJ2-5	-	TRBV9	-	TGTGCCAGCAGCGTAGGAGGAGGGTTCGGTCGGGAGACCCAGTACTTC	CASSVGGGFGRETQYF
TRBJ1-4	-	TRBV9	TRBD1	TGTGCCAGCAGCCCTACCAGGGGGGCCAGGGAAAAACTGTTTTTT	CASSPTRGAREKLFF
TRBJ2-2	-	TRBV6-5	-	TGTGCCAGCAAGAGGACAGCGAACACCGGGGAGCTGTTTTTT	CASKRTANTGELFF
TRBJ2-7	-	TRBV10-3	TRBD1	TGTGCCATCAGCGCAGGGACAGGGGGGAGCTACGAGCAGTACTTC	CAISAGTGGSYEQYF
TRBJ2-1	-	TRBV24-1	TRBD2	TGTGCCACCAGTGACCCTGGACTAGCGGGAGGGCCGTCCAATGAGCAGTTCTTC	CATSDPGLAGGPSNEQFF
TRBJ1-1	-	TRBV10-3	TRBD1	TGTGCCACCACACCGACAGGGTGGGGGAACACTGAAGCTTTCTTT	CATTPTGWGNTEAFF
TRBJ2-7	-	TRBV4-2	-	TGTGCCAGCAGCCAAAGTGGCGGGCTGTTGACCTACGAGCAGTACTTC	CASSQSGGLLTYEQYF
TRBJ1-2	-	TRBV19	-	TGTGCCAGTAGTACGACCCAGGGATCCGCTGGCTACACCTTC	CASSTTQGSAGYTF
TRBJ1-3	-	TRBV18	TRBD1	TGTGCCAGCTCACCAGAGGACAGGGGGTCCGGAAACACCATATATTTT	CASSPEDRGSGNTIYF
TRBJ2-3	-	TRBV6-5	TRBD2	TGTGCCAGCAGTTCCGCGGGGGGGAACACAGATACGCAGTATTTT	CASSSAGGNTDTQYF
TRBJ1-3	-	TRBV21-1	-	TGTGCCAGCAGACTCCCCGCAGGGGGAAAGAATGGAAACACCATATATTTT	CASRLPAGGKNGNTIYF
TRBJ2-1	-	TRBV24-1	TRBD2	TGTGCCACCAGTGATGCTAGCGGGGTTAATGAGCAGTTCTTC	CATSDASGVNEQFF
TRBJ2-1	-	TRBV29-1	TRBD1	TGCAGCGCTACAGGGGGATTAGTCAATGAGCAGTTCTTC	CSATGGLVNEQFF